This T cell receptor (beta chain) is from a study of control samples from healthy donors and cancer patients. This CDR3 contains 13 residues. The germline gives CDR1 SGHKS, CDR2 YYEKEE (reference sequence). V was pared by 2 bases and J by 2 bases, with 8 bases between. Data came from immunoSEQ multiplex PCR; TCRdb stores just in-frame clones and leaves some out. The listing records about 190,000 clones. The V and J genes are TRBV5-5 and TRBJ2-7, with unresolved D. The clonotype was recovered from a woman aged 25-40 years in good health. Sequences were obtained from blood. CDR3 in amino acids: CASSFSNPYEQYF. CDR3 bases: TGTGCCAGCAGCTTCTCTAATCCCTACGAGCAGTACTTC.